This T cell receptor (beta chain) was recorded in a study of blood T cell repertoires in COVID-19. Study-wide background: PBMCs, B-cell-depleted T cells, or T cells provided the cDNA or gDNA that made up the material.

Cohorts were based on clinical histories the participants reported. Per the original data handling: Amplification from reference gene primers served as the basis for estimated nucleated cell counts. This table comes from immunoSEQ multiplex PCR, and its TCRdb copy is limited to in-frame clones, with some not included. The DNA was the basis for D and trimming; V, J and clone size are from that table. Here the sample spans 350,000 to 400,000 clones, 88% being singletons. This CDR3 contains 16 residues. Germline loops: CDR1 KGHSH, CDR2 LQKENI. The trim removed 6 bases at V and 0 bases at J, leaving 7 bases unmatched.

V and J are TRBV18 and TRBJ2-3; 9 bases agree with TRBD2. This receptor was identified in a woman aged 25 to 39 with acute COVID-19. The sequenced sample consisted of PBMCs or T cells enriched from blood (not recorded which). CDR3 in amino acids: CASSPTAGGSTDTQYF. CDR3 nucleotide sequence: TGTGCCAGCTCTCCCACAGCGGGGGGAAGCACAGATACGCAGTATTTT.